The 24 T cell receptor beta chains listed next were all sequenced from one sample in a study of cytomegalovirus exposure and HLA in healthy donors. Produced via immunoSEQ multiplex PCR; TCRdb's table is partial and in-frame only. This table holds 80,000 to 95,000 clones, approximately 93% found once. Sequenced: PBMCs. The receptor source for this set is a woman aged 25 to 39 in good health and CMV-seropositive.

The sample holds a few counts of this clone. This rearrangement joins TRBV28 to TRBJ1-5; no clear D gene. V was trimmed by 2 bases and J by 6 bases, leaving 8 bases between them. This CDR3 comprises 13 residues. Looked up from germline, CDR1 is MDHEN and CDR2 is SYDVKM. The CDR3 loop reads CASSLQVRQPQHF. Written as DNA, the CDR3 is TGTGCCAGCAGTTTACAGGTTCGTCAGCCCCAGCATTTT.

This clone has a single count. The chain combines TRBV28 with TRBJ2-5, with TRBD2 as a possible D gene (5 bases). Germline CDR1 reads MDHEN; CDR2 reads SYDVKM. V was cut by 4 bases and J by 5 bases, with 17 bases left in between. This CDR3 is 15 amino acids long. As DNA, the CDR3 is TGTGCCAGCAGTTCACTAGGACTCCCGGCGGAGACCCAGTACTTC. This encodes CASSSLGLPAETQYF.

CDR3 region: CASSQKQGMITEAFF. CDR3 DNA: TGCGCCAGCAGCCAAAAACAGGGGATGATAACTGAAGCTTTCTTT. The chain carries TRBV4-1 and TRBJ1-1; 7 bases are a match to TRBD1. The CDR3 has 15 amino acids. Germline CDR1 MGHRA, CDR2 YSYEKL. The junction had 8 bases not matched to a gene; V was cut back by 2 bases and J by 5 bases.

The CDR3 loop reads CASSLRTGTGELFF. In DNA form, the CDR3 reads TGTGCCAGCAGCTTGCGAACAGGGACAGGGGAGCTGTTTTTT. The chain links TRBV5-4 to TRBJ2-2, with D possibly matching TRBD1 (6 bases). The germline CDR1 and CDR2 sequences are SGHNT and YYREEE (reference sequence). The CDR3 totals 14 residues. Trimming pared 1 base from V and 8 bases from J, leaving 12 bases between.

The rearrangement links TRBV6-6 to TRBJ2-7; D is perhaps TRBD1 (5 bases). Germline CDR1 MNHNY, CDR2 SVGAGI (reference sequence). The CDR3 runs 15 residues. V shed 2 bases and J shed 0 bases, with 11 bases lying between them. The CDR3 spells CASSYAPGPSYEQYF. As DNA, the CDR3 is TGTGCCAGCAGTTACGCGCCAGGGCCCTCCTACGAGCAGTACTTC.

This clone was seen only once. V is TRBV18 and J is TRBJ1-2, with D possibly being TRBD1 (6 bases). This CDR3 has 14 residues. Germline loops: CDR1 KGHSH, CDR2 LQKENI. The V gene lost 4 bases and the J gene lost 4 bases, with 13 bases spanning the gap. The CDR3 region has the DNA TGTGCCAGCTCACTGGTGGGGGCTCTCTATGGCTACACCTTC. Amino acid sequence: CASSLVGALYGYTF.

The chain carries TRBV28 and TRBJ1-1; TRBD1 agrees at 8 bases. Germline V gene lookup returns CDR1 MDHEN and CDR2 SYDVKM. J lost 1 base, V lost 5 bases, and 6 bases had no gene match. This CDR3 has 15 amino acids. The CDR3 region has the DNA TGTGCCAGCAGTGTTCCCGGGACAGGGAACACTGAAGCTTTCTTT. It translates to CASSVPGTGNTEAFF.

The genes are TRBV7-8 and TRBJ2-1, with D maybe TRBD2 (5 bases). CDR1 is SGHVS, CDR2 FQNEAQ, per germline. V gave up 2 bases and J gave up 5 bases, with 13 bases separating them. The CDR3 totals 15 residues. Here the CDR3 DNA reads TGTGCCAGCAGCTTACCCGCTAGCTTGGACAATGAGCAGTTCTTC. It is translated as CASSLPASLDNEQFF. Supplemented by reference TRBV7-8 and TRBJ2-1, the full variable domain reads GAGVSQSPRYKVAKRGQDVALRCDPISGHVSLFWYQQALGQGPEFLTYFQNEAQLDKSGLPSDRFFAERPEGSVSTLKIQRTQQEDSAVYLCASSLPASLDNEQFFGPGTRLTVL.

V usage is TRBV4-1 and J usage is TRBJ1-2; TRBD1 aligns across 7 bases. Germline CDR1 reads MGHRA; CDR2 reads YSYEKL. CDR3 length: 16 amino acids. Unmatched junction bases numbered 10, after V lost 2 bases and J lost 4 bases. CDR3 DNA: TGCGCCAGCAGCCAACCTAGAGGGGGCGCCGGCTATGGCTACACCTTC. It yields the protein CASSQPRGGAGYGYTF.

This clone was found once. A read error may produce the germline difference seen at one junction end. The genes are TRBV13 and TRBJ2-7; D is perhaps TRBD1 (5 bases). Germline V gene data show CDR1 as PRHDT and CDR2 as FYEKMQ (reference sequence). The CDR3 sequence is 14 residues long. The CDR3 DNA follows: TGTGCCAGCAGATTAGCCGCACAGGCCTACGAGCAGTACTTC. It codes for CASRLAAQAYEQYF.

This chain joins TRBV6-5 and TRBJ1-2, with 9 bases aligning to TRBD1. Germline CDR1 and CDR2: MNHEY and SVGAGI. The CDR3 runs to 15 residues. V lost 5 bases to trimming and J lost 6 bases; unmatched junction nucleotides: 10. CDR3 in DNA: TGTGCCAGCAGTAGATCCGGGACAGGGATTAATGGCTACACCTTC. Protein product: CASSRSGTGINGYTF.

This clone was observed a single time. The chain joins TRBV28 to TRBJ1-5; no clear D gene. Trimming took off 2 bases at V and 6 bases at J, with 20 bases between the two ends. The CDR3 runs 17 residues. Germline values: CDR1 MDHEN, CDR2 SYDVKM. CDR3 sequence reads: CASSLLITGRLSQPQHF. CDR3 DNA sequence: TGTGCCAGCAGTTTACTGATCACTGGGAGATTAAGTCAGCCCCAGCATTTT.

V is TRBV10-3 and J is TRBJ2-3; 8 bases match TRBD2. The CDR3 loop spans 15 amino acids. Germline assignment: CDR1 ENHRY and CDR2 SYGVKD. The ends lost 10 bases at V and 5 bases at J; junction bases unmatched: 14. CDR3 in amino acids: CATGRGVEGGDTQYF. The CDR3 DNA reads as TGTGCCACCGGGAGGGGAGTCGAGGGTGGAGATACGCAGTATTTT.

For the CDR3, the DNA is TGTGCCAGCAGTGAGTCCAGGGAGGACTACGAGCAGTACTTC. Translating gives CASSESREDYEQYF. The chain links TRBV2 to TRBJ2-7; maybe TRBD2 (6 bases). The germline gives CDR1 SNHLY, CDR2 FYNNEI. Deletions cut 3 bases from V and 3 bases from J, with 12 bases between. The CDR3 is 14 residues long.

The chain combines TRBV6-1 with TRBJ2-7, with unresolved D. With 7 bases removed from V and 7 bases from J, the gap between germline ends came to 8 bases. Germline lookup yields CDR1 MNHNS and CDR2 SASEGT. The CDR3 contains 10 residues. In DNA form, the CDR3 reads TGTGCCAGCAATAACCGGGAGCAGTACTTC. It encodes CASNNREQYF.

J is TRBJ2-2 and V is TRBV27, with 8 positions matching TRBD2. Per the germline V gene, CDR1 is MNHEY and CDR2 is SMNVEV (reference sequence). The ends lost 6 bases at V and 1 base at J; junction bases unmatched: 7. This CDR3 is built from 16 residues. CDR3 nucleotide sequence: TGTGCCAGCAGGTCTATAGCGGGAAGGAACACCGGGGAGCTGTTTTTT. Amino acids: CASRSIAGRNTGELFF.

The DNA of the CDR3 is TGCGCCAGCAGCCAAGAGGAGGTTGGGCAGCTCCACTACAATGAGCAGTTCTTC. It specifies CASSQEEVGQLHYNEQFF. This chain uses TRBV4-1 with TRBJ2-1, with D tentatively TRBD2 (5 bases). Per germline, CDR1 MGHRA and CDR2 YSYEKL. Trimming took off 0 bases at V and 3 bases at J, with 18 bases between the two ends. The CDR3 length is 18 residues.

This clone was seen just once. The chain joins TRBV5-4 to TRBJ2-5; no reliable D call. Trimming took 0 bases from V and 5 from J, leaving 8 bases between them. Germline lookup yields CDR1 SGHNT and CDR2 YYREEE (reference sequence). The CDR3 covers 13 residues. This chain's CDR3 is CASSLVPRETQYF. The CDR3 DNA reads TGTGCCAGCAGCTTGGTGCCGAGGGAGACCCAGTACTTC.

The J gene is TRBJ2-2, the V gene TRBV28; 8 bases agree with TRBD2. CDR3 length: 15 residues. CDR1 is MDHEN and CDR2 is SYDVKM in the germline V gene. The junction had 7 bases not matched to a gene; V was cut back by 3 bases and J by 7 bases. DNA for the CDR3: TGTGCCAGCAGTTTGGATCGGGAGGGCAGCGGGGAGCTGTTTTTT. It encodes CASSLDREGSGELFF. Together with reference TRBV28 and TRBJ2-2, the CDR3 gives the full variable domain: DVKVTQSSRYLVKRTGEKVFLECVQDMDHENMFWYRQDPGLGLRLIYFSYDVKMKEKGDIPEGYSVSREKKERFSLILESASTNQTSMYLCASSLDREGSGELFFGEGSRLTVL.

The chain links TRBV27 to TRBJ2-7; 9 nucleotides align to TRBD1. Unmatched junction bases numbered 1, after V lost 8 bases and J lost 2 bases. Germline V CDR1 and CDR2: MNHEY, SMNVEV (reference sequence). The CDR3 consists of 12 residues. This CDR3 reads CASRTGAYEQYF. For the CDR3, the DNA is TGTGCCAGCCGGACAGGGGCCTACGAGCAGTACTTC.

The chain uses TRBV6-5 and TRBJ1-1, with a weak D call TRBD1 (5 bases). CDR1 and CDR2 from the germline V gene are MNHEY and SVGAGI. Trimming cost V 6 bases and J 1 base, with 9 bases left between them. This CDR3 spans 13 amino acids. The CDR3 spells CASSAQGNTEAFF. The CDR3 coding sequence is TGTGCCAGCAGCGCCCAGGGGAACACTGAAGCTTTCTTT.

This sequence joins TRBV9 and TRBJ2-3; TRBD2 might be the D (5 bases). Trimming took 4 bases from V and 1 from J, leaving 13 bases between them. The CDR3 spans 15 residues. Germline loops: CDR1 SGDLS, CDR2 YYNGEE. CDR3 loop: CASSYLWRGTDTQYF. The DNA for the CDR3 is TGTGCCAGCAGCTACCTCTGGCGGGGCACAGATACGCAGTATTTT.

This chain joins TRBV7-8 and TRBJ1-2; 7 positions agree with TRBD1. The length of the CDR3 is 15 residues. J was trimmed by 0 bases and V by 1 base; bases with no gene match: 2. Germline loops: CDR1 SGHVS, CDR2 FQNEAQ. CDR3 region: CASSLVQGANYGYTF. The CDR3 DNA follows: TGTGCCAGCAGCTTAGTTCAGGGGGCTAACTATGGCTACACCTTC.

The chain combines TRBV7-9 with TRBJ1-1; 8 bases fit TRBD1. CDR1 and CDR2 (germline): SEHNR, FQNEAQ (reference sequence). CDR3 length: 15 amino acids. Trimming at V came to 7 bases and at J to 4 bases, leaving 11 bases not matched to a gene. CDR3 residues: CASTQSDRGGTEAFF. CDR3 coding DNA: TGTGCCAGCACCCAATCCGACAGGGGAGGCACTGAAGCTTTCTTT.